This T cell receptor beta chain was found in a study of T cells in localized non-small cell lung cancer. Study observations and caveats: Uninvolved adjacent lung had more T cell clonality than any other tissue, topping tumor. Within adjacent lung there appeared a median approximately 57 of the top 100 tumor clones. In the blood, greater T cell density corresponded to longer overall survival.

As to this clone: The target antigen is unknown.

Here immunoSEQ multiplex PCR was the method, and the copy in TCRdb shows in-frame clones only, minus some. Counted here are roughly 38,000 clones, more than 85% occurring once; the ten biggest clones make up roughly 7%. Looked up from germline, CDR1 is LNHDA and CDR2 is SQIVND (reference sequence). The J segment lost 7 bases and the V segment lost 7 bases, leaving 7 bases of the junction unmatched. The CDR3 extends over 14 amino acids. V is TRBV19 and J is TRBJ1-6; 7 positions agree with TRBD1. The sequences come from peripheral blood, collected before any cancer treatment. The source is a woman aged 18 to 50 with stage III lung adenocarcinoma. CDR3 loop: CASNPDRANSPLHF. Written as DNA, the CDR3 is TGTGCCAGTAACCCCGACAGGGCGAATTCACCCCTCCACTTT.